Listed here are 18 T cell receptor beta chains from one sample, sequenced in a study of shared clonotypes between healthy human individuals. Only in-frame clones appear in the TCRdb table, and some are missing; sequencing was by immunoSEQ multiplex PCR. Found here are roughly 2,300,000 clones, 85% to 95% of them singletons; the top ten hold 0.37%. Material: naive CD4+ T cells from PBMCs. Subset meaning: CD45RA+ positively selected. The receptors shown here come from a man in his late teens or twenties in good health. Some clones in this sample may be carry-over from other donors' samples.

The chain uses TRBV27 and TRBJ2-7; 7 bases align to TRBD2. Germline V gene data show CDR1 as MNHEY and CDR2 as SMNVEV (reference sequence). V shed 8 bases, J shed 0 bases, and the junction held 4 bases outside the gene matches. The CDR3 is made up of 13 amino acids. The CDR3 is CASSREVSYEQYF. CDR3 coding DNA: TGTGCCAGCTCCCGGGAGGTCTCCTACGAGCAGTACTTC.

The chain carries TRBV9 and TRBJ2-3, with D unresolved. Trimming removed 0 bases at V and 11 bases at J, with 16 bases between. The CDR3 has 14 amino acids. Germline V gives CDR1 SGDLS, CDR2 YYNGEE. CDR3 DNA: TGTGCCAGCAGCGTAGTAGCAACCAACGTGAAGCAGTATTTT. It yields the protein CASSVVATNVKQYF.

The genes are TRBV5-1 and TRBJ2-3, with unresolved D. The V end was cut by 5 bases, the J end by 1 base, with 11 bases between. The V gene's germline CDR1 is SGHRS and CDR2 YFSETQ. The CDR3 totals 14 residues. CDR3 residues: CASRVTFRTDTQYF. The DNA for the CDR3 is TGCGCCAGCAGAGTGACCTTCCGCACAGATACGCAGTATTTT.

This rearrangement joins TRBV5-1 to TRBJ1-2, with D perhaps matching TRBD1 (5 bases). This CDR3 has 14 amino acids. Germline V gene sequence: CDR1 SGHRS, CDR2 YFSETQ. The V gene lost 3 bases and the J gene lost 6 bases, with 15 bases spanning the gap. CDR3 sequence: CASSWWGSSDGYTF. As DNA, the CDR3 is TGCGCCAGCAGCTGGTGGGGGAGTTCCGATGGCTACACCTTC. Filled out from reference TRBV5-1 and TRBJ1-2, the complete variable domain reads KAGVTQTPRYLIKTRGQQVTLSCSPISGHRSVSWYQQTPGQGLQFLFEYFSETQRNKGNFPGRFSGRQFSNSRSEMNVSTLELGDSALYLCASSWWGSSDGYTFGSGTRLTVV.

This clone was detected once. The chain recombines TRBV11-2 with TRBJ2-5; TRBD1 matches at 8 bases. The V gene's germline CDR1 is SGHAT and CDR2 FQNNGV. The CDR3 is made up of 15 amino acids. Unmatched junction bases numbered 7, after V lost 5 bases and J lost 2 bases. The CDR3 DNA follows: TGTGCCAGCAGCATGAGGACAGGGATACAAGAGACCCAGTACTTC. The encoded protein is CASSMRTGIQETQYF.

The rearrangement links TRBV4-3 to TRBJ2-5; D is undetermined. Germline CDR1 and CDR2: LGHNA and YSLEER. The V end lost 4 bases, the J end lost 2 bases, and 11 bases lay between the germline ends. The CDR3 has 14 amino acids. This chain's CDR3 is CASSLTALQETQYF. The CDR3 DNA is TGCGCCAGCAGCCTTACAGCCCTTCAAGAGACCCAGTACTTC.

The chain has TRBV5-1 and TRBJ1-4; 9 bases are a match to TRBD1. V shed 5 bases, J shed 7 bases, and the junction held 6 bases outside the gene matches. This CDR3 is built from 14 residues. The germline CDR1 and CDR2 sequences are SGHRS and YFSETQ. The CDR3 DNA follows: TGCGCCAGCAGAAGGACAGGGGATGTTGAAAAACTGTTTTTT. Protein: CASRRTGDVEKLFF.

As DNA, the CDR3 is TGTGCCAGCAGCATTACTAGCGGGGCGAACACCGGGGAGCTGTTTTTT. It translates to CASSITSGANTGELFF. The chain employs TRBV7-3 and TRBJ2-2, with 10 bases lining up with TRBD2. Unmatched junction bases numbered 3, after V lost 5 bases and J lost 0 bases. Germline loops: CDR1 SGHTA, CDR2 FQGTGA. The CDR3 is 16 residues long. Together with reference TRBV7-3 and TRBJ2-2, the CDR3 gives the full variable domain: GAGVSQTPSNKVTEKGKYVELRCDPISGHTALYWYRQSLGQGPEFLIYFQGTGAADDSGLPNDRFFAVRPEGSVSTLKIQRTERGDSAVYLCASSITSGANTGELFFGEGSRLTVL.

This rearrangement joins TRBV7-2 to TRBJ1-5, with a possible D match to TRBD1 (5 bases). There are 16 residues in the CDR3. The germline gives CDR1 SGHTA, CDR2 FQGNSA. The V end was cut by 1 base, the J end by 1 base, with 11 bases between. The CDR3 sequence is CASSLEGVASNQPQHF. The CDR3 coding sequence is TGTGCCAGCAGCTTAGAAGGGGTCGCGAGCAATCAGCCCCAGCATTTT.

The CDR3 coding sequence is TGTGCCAGCAGCCAGGCCGGGGCCCAGTCCGAATATGGCTACACCTTC. Its translation: CASSQAGAQSEYGYTF. V and J are TRBV4-2 and TRBJ1-2; tentative D call: TRBD1 (5 bases). V shed 3 bases and J shed 5 bases, with 19 bases lying between them. The CDR3 extends over 16 amino acids. Germline CDR1 and CDR2: LGHNA and YNFKEQ.

J is TRBJ1-1 and V is TRBV7-8; possible D gene TRBD1, 6 bases. Germline assignment: CDR1 SGHVS and CDR2 FQNEAQ. CDR3 length: 16 residues. Trimming shortened V by 5 bases and J by 1 base, and 17 bases separated the two germline ends. This chain's CDR3 is CASSVGGGWGNTEAFF. For the CDR3, the DNA is TGTGCCAGCAGCGTAGGGGGAGGTTGGGGGAACACTGAAGCTTTCTTT.

This clone was counted between two and nine times. V usage is TRBV18 and J usage is TRBJ1-1, with D perhaps matching TRBD1 (5 bases). The germline V and J ends were trimmed by 1 base and 7 bases, with 25 bases remaining between them. The CDR3 is made up of 18 amino acids. Germline CDR1 KGHSH, CDR2 LQKENI. The DNA of the CDR3 is TGTGCCAGCTCACCACGAAGTACAGGATTGAGTTCAACGGGTGAAGCTTTCTTT. It specifies CASSPRSTGLSSTGEAFF.

The chain carries TRBV5-8 and TRBJ2-1; TRBD2 aligns across 7 bases. The CDR3 spans 18 residues. Germline CDR1 is SGHTS and CDR2 is YDEGEE. V lost 0 bases, J lost 5 bases, and 14 bases stayed unmatched. CDR3: CASSLVILRLADNNEQFF. The DNA of the CDR3 is TGTGCCAGCAGCTTGGTAATTTTAAGGCTAGCGGATAACAATGAGCAGTTCTTC.

V is TRBV9 and J is TRBJ1-2; 7 positions agree with TRBD1. Germline V CDR1 and CDR2: SGDLS, YYNGEE. Trimming cost V 0 bases and J 6 bases; bases outside gene matches: 11. CDR3 length equals 16 residues. This CDR3 is CASSVGLGGATNGYTF. CDR3 DNA: TGTGCCAGCAGCGTAGGCCTAGGGGGCGCGACTAATGGCTACACCTTC. The entire variable domain, with the rest obtained from reference TRBV9 and TRBJ1-2, is as follows: DSGVTQTPKHLITATGQRVTLRCSPRSGDLSVYWYQQSLDQGLQFLIQYYNGEERAKGNILERFSAQQFPDLHSELNLSSLELGDSALYFCASSVGLGGATNGYTFGSGTRLTVV.

The rearrangement uses TRBV2 and TRBJ2-5; 7 nucleotides align to TRBD1. Germline CDR1 is SNHLY and CDR2 is FYNNEI. The CDR3 is 15 amino acids. The V and J ends lost 5 bases and 2 bases, in that order; junction bases with no gene match: 8. This CDR3 reads CASSPQPDRQETQYF. As DNA, the CDR3 is TGTGCCAGCAGTCCTCAACCGGACAGGCAAGAGACCCAGTACTTC. Full variable domain (remainder filled in from reference TRBV2 and TRBJ2-5): EPEVTQTPSHQVTQMGQEVILRCVPISNHLYFYWYRQILGQKVEFLVSFYNNEISEKSEIFDDQFSVERPDGSNFTLKIRSTKLEDSAMYFCASSPQPDRQETQYFGPGTRLLVL.

As regards this clone: The same CDR3 arises from other DNA sequences in this sample as well. The gene calls are TRBV5-6 and TRBJ1-5, with unresolved D. The germline gives CDR1 SGHDT, CDR2 YYEEEE. The CDR3 spans 13 residues. The V end was cut by 5 bases, the J end by 6 bases, with 12 bases between. CDR3 sequence reads: CASSFRGGQPQHF. Written as DNA, the CDR3 is TGTGCCAGCAGTTTCAGAGGAGGTCAGCCCCAGCATTTT.

CDR3 sequence reads: CASSQPRTGASQYF. The DNA for the CDR3 is TGTGCCAGCAGCCAACCAAGGACAGGGGCCTCGCAGTACTTC. The rearrangement joins TRBV11-2 to TRBJ2-7; TRBD1 aligns across 9 bases. This CDR3 is 14 amino acids long. V shed 5 bases and J 9 bases; nucleotides not matched to a gene: 11. Germline assignment: CDR1 SGHAT and CDR2 FQNNGV.

The chain joins TRBV28 to TRBJ2-1; a weak D match, TRBD2 (5 bases). The CDR3 is made up of 16 amino acids. V was trimmed by 8 bases and J by 6 bases, leaving 23 bases between them. CDR1 MDHEN and CDR2 SYDVKM come from the germline V gene. The CDR3 loop reads CASGPLGNGKGNEQFF. The CDR3 coding sequence is TGTGCCAGCGGCCCCCTCGGGAACGGTAAGGGCAATGAGCAGTTCTTC.